The 11 T cell receptor beta chains below come from one sample, sequenced in a study of blood T cells in healthy people across ages. The authors ran a second PCR of about 7 to 11 cycles using a sample-barcoded 5' primer and a J-beta primer mix. TCRdb reprocessed the 5' RACE reads via MiXCR and lists one record per CDR3 protein. Among fewer than 950,000 distinct CDR3 sequences, under 40% were seen once, and the ten largest hold 10% to 15%. Sequencing was carried out using blood. The origin of the receptors is a young man in good health.

The chain has TRBV5-1 and TRBJ1-2; no clear D gene. The CDR3 spans 16 residues. V lost 0 bases to trimming and J lost 0 bases, with 12 bases between them. Germline V gene data show CDR1 as SGHRS and CDR2 as YFSETQ. The CDR3: CASSLAVKETNYGYTF. The CDR3 DNA reads TGCGCCAGCAGCTTGGCCGTTAAGGAAACTAACTATGGCTACACCTTC.

This clonotype was found many times. This chain connects TRBV12-3 or TRBV12-4 to TRBJ1-4, with no clear D. V was cut by 4 bases and J by 0 bases, with 6 bases left in between. This CDR3 spans 14 amino acids. The CDR3 bases are TGTGCCAGCAGTTACAGTGCAACTAATGAAAAACTGTTTTTT. It codes for CASSYSATNEKLFF.

This clonotype was seen a few times. The rearrangement uses TRBV15 and TRBJ2-1; D gene uncertain. The V end was cut by 5 bases, the J end by 0 bases, with 11 bases between. In germline, CDR1 is LNHNV, CDR2 YYDKDF (reference sequence). This CDR3 is 15 amino acids long. The CDR3 DNA is TGTGCCACCAGCGCCCGATCTACCTCCTACAATGAGCAGTTCTTC. Amino acids: CATSARSTSYNEQFF.

This clonotype is a singleton in its sample. The rearrangement links TRBV29-1 to TRBJ1-1; 7 bases align to TRBD1. CDR1 is SQVTM and CDR2 is ANQGSEA in the germline V gene. The trim removed 7 bases at V and 5 bases at J, leaving 10 bases unmatched. CDR3 length: 13 residues. The CDR3 spells CSADRVSDTEAFF. The CDR3 nucleotides are TGCAGCGCTGACAGGGTCTCCGATACTGAAGCTTTCTTT.

The chain joins TRBV6-2 or TRBV6-3 to TRBJ2-7, with D possibly matching TRBD2 (5 bases). The CDR3 has 14 amino acids. CDR1 is MNHEY, CDR2 SVGEGT, per germline. V shed 7 bases and J shed 2 bases, with 15 bases lying between them. CDR3 sequence (DNA): TGTGCCAGCACCTGGGCGGGTGTCCCCTACGAGCAGTACTTC. Translated: CASTWAGVPYEQYF.

In this sample, this clonotype turned up many times. The J gene is TRBJ2-3, the V gene TRBV28, with no clear D. The ends were cut back, 2 bases at V and 2 bases at J, with 8 bases in the middle. This CDR3 has 14 residues. Germline values: CDR1 MDHEN, CDR2 SYDVKM. The CDR3 DNA sequence: TGTGCCAGCAGTTTAGAGACAACCACAGATACGCAGTATTTT. Its protein is CASSLETTTDTQYF. Full variable domain (rest looked up from reference TRBV28 and TRBJ2-3): DVKVTQSSRYLVKRTGEKVFLECVQDMDHENMFWYRQDPGLGLRLIYFSYDVKMKEKGDIPEGYSVSREKKERFSLILESASTNQTSMYLCASSLETTTDTQYFGPGTRLTVL.

The V and J genes are TRBV20-1 and TRBJ2-2, with D perhaps TRBD1 (5 bases). This CDR3 is built from 13 residues. With 8 bases removed from V and 0 bases from J, the gap between germline ends came to 10 bases. CDR1 DFQATT and CDR2 SNEGSKA come from the germline V gene (reference sequence). CDR3 sequence reads: CSSWTSNTGELFF. CDR3 in DNA: TGCAGTTCCTGGACATCGAACACCGGGGAGCTGTTTTTT.

For this clonotype: One end of the junction varies from germline; a read error may be responsible. The chain is built from TRBV20-1 and TRBJ2-7, with 10 bases that match TRBD2. Germline V gene data show CDR1 as DFQATT and CDR2 as SNEGSKA (reference sequence). The CDR3 loop spans 15 amino acids. CDR3 amino acids: CSAGEGTSDYNEQYF. The CDR3 DNA is TGCAGTGCTGGAGAGGGGACTAGCGACTACAATGAGCAGTACTTC.

This clonotype was detected only a few times. This chain connects TRBV6-2 or TRBV6-3 to TRBJ1-2; weak D call: TRBD1 (6 bases). Germline V gives CDR1 MNHEY, CDR2 SVGEGT. The CDR3 runs 12 residues. Trimming cost V 4 bases and J 8 bases, with 11 bases left between them. DNA for the CDR3: TGTGCCAGCAGTTCTGGGGGCGAAGGCTACACCTTC. It encodes CASSSGGEGYTF.

The rearrangement joins TRBV9 to TRBJ2-1, with D unresolved. Near its end, the DNA agrees better with TRBJ2-7, so the J call may be wrong. Germline V gene data show CDR1 as SGDLS and CDR2 as YYNGEE. The CDR3 extends over 17 amino acids. CDR3 region: CASSVEVGTTSYNEQYF. In DNA form, the CDR3 reads TGTGCCAGCAGCGTAGAGGTTGGAACTACGTCCTACAATGAGCAGTACTTC.

This clonotype was seen a handful of times. At one of its ends the junction is not consistent with the germline gene, which may arise from a read error. The rearrangement joins TRBV5-5 to TRBJ1-4, with D perhaps matching TRBD1 (5 bases). The CDR3 spans 15 residues. CDR1 is SGHKS, CDR2 YYEKEE, per germline (reference sequence). The CDR3 region has the DNA TGTGCCGGCAGCGTGGAGGGACTGAGGGGTGAAAAACTGTTTTTT. Its protein is CAGSVEGLRGEKLFF.